What follows are 25 T cell receptor beta chains derived from one specimen sequenced in a study of blood T cell repertoires in COVID-19 (dated by TCRdb to the early 2020s). Library generation was performed with the immunoSEQ multiplex PCR assay. TCRdb obtained this table from immuneACCESS and retained in-frame rearrangements with V and J assigned. These tables miss some clones; where compared with another copy, unresolved V genes account for less than half of the shortfall, and the remainder is unexplained. This sample comprises 20,000 to 25,000 clones, 86% of them detected only once. 25% to 30% of the sample comes from the top ten. Sequencing was done on a sample of peripheral blood. All receptors come from a human donor with active COVID-19. The donor label of this sample is uncertain.

This clone was picked up one time. The chain has TRBV5-4 and TRBJ2-7; TRBD2 might be the D (6 bases). The germline gives CDR1 SGHNT, CDR2 YYREEE (reference sequence). Trimming shortened V by 2 bases and J by 1 base, and 16 bases separated the two germline ends. The CDR3 loop spans 16 amino acids. CDR3 DNA sequence: TGTGCCAGCAGCTTCCTTTACTCCGGGGGATCCTACGAGCAGTACTTC. Translation gives CASSFLYSGGSYEQYF. The full variable domain, its missing parts supplied by reference TRBV5-4 and TRBJ2-7, is ETGVTQSPTHLIKTRGQQVTLRCSSQSGHNTVSWYQQALGQGPQFIFQYYREEENGRGNFPPRFSGLQFPNYSSELNVNALELDDSALYLCASSFLYSGGSYEQYFGPGTRLTVT.

V and J are TRBV24-1 and TRBJ2-5; 10 positions match TRBD2. J lost 1 base, V lost 5 bases, and 3 bases had no gene match. This CDR3 has 15 amino acids. Germline CDR1 reads KGHDR; CDR2 reads SFDVKD. CDR3 protein: CATSAASGGQETQYF. The CDR3 DNA sequence: TGTGCCACCAGTGCGGCTAGCGGGGGCCAAGAGACCCAGTACTTC.

This rearrangement joins TRBV5-5 to TRBJ1-2, with D possibly matching TRBD1 (6 bases). Germline CDR1 reads SGHKS; CDR2 reads YYEKEE (reference sequence). Trimming removed 4 bases at V and 10 bases at J, with 14 bases between. The CDR3 is 12 residues long. Written as DNA, the CDR3 is TGTGCCAGCAGCCCGACGGGACACAACTACACCTTC. It yields the protein CASSPTGHNYTF. Looking up the rest from reference TRBV5-5 and TRBJ1-2 gives the full variable domain: DAGVTQSPTHLIKTRGQQVTLRCSPISGHKSVSWYQQVLGQGPQFIFQYYEKEERGRGNFPDRFSARQFPNYSSELNVNALLLGDSALYLCASSPTGHNYTFGSGTRLTVV.

The chain employs TRBV11-3 and TRBJ2-7, with 7 bases matching TRBD1. This CDR3 contains 14 residues. Germline loops: CDR1 SGHNT, CDR2 YENEEA. Trimming at V came to 5 bases and at J to 5 bases, leaving 9 bases not matched to a gene. This CDR3 is CASSRGQDNHEQYF. The CDR3 DNA sequence: TGTGCCAGCAGCCGAGGACAGGACAACCACGAGCAGTACTTC.

V gene TRBV7-7 combines with J gene TRBJ2-1; perhaps TRBD2 as D (7 bases). This CDR3 is 15 amino acids long. In germline, CDR1 is SSHAT, CDR2 FNYEAQ (reference sequence). Trimming removed 10 bases at V and 9 bases at J, with 25 bases between. This chain's CDR3 is CAKGGGRECSCEQFF. CDR3 DNA: TGTGCCAAGGGGGGGGGCCGGGAATGTTCCTGTGAGCAGTTCTTC. The whole variable domain, filled in from reference TRBV7-7 and TRBJ2-1, reads GAGVSQSPRYKVTKRGQDVTLRCDPISSHATLYWYQQALGQGPEFLTYFNYEAQPDKSGLPSDRFSAERPEGSISTLTIQRTEQRDSAMYRCAKGGGRECSCEQFFGPGTRLTVL.

The V gene is TRBV18, the J gene TRBJ1-5, with a weak D call TRBD1 (5 bases). This CDR3 is built from 19 residues. The germline V gene encodes CDR1 KGHSH and CDR2 LQKENI. V was trimmed by 2 bases and J by 0 bases, leaving 20 bases between them. The DNA of the CDR3 is TGTGCCAGCTCACCATTCGATGGACAAGCTCTTTATAGCAATCAGCCCCAGCATTTT. Residues: CASSPFDGQALYSNQPQHF.

The table lists this clone with a count of one. The genes are TRBV5-1 and TRBJ2-5; no definite D call. Trimming removed 0 bases at V and 5 bases at J, with 11 bases between. CDR1 is SGHRS, CDR2 YFSETQ, per germline. CDR3 size: 14 residues. The CDR3: CASSLESGWETQYF. CDR3 sequence (DNA): TGCGCCAGCAGCTTGGAGTCAGGATGGGAGACCCAGTACTTC.

The rearrangement uses TRBV11-3 and TRBJ2-7; D is possibly TRBD2 (6 bases). In germline, CDR1 is SGHNT, CDR2 YENEEA. The CDR3 is 14 amino acids. V lost 4 bases, J lost 3 bases, and 13 bases lay in between. The DNA for the CDR3 is TGTGCCAGCAGCTCCTCGACTAGAAACTACGAGCAGTACTTC. Amino acids: CASSSSTRNYEQYF.

The V gene is TRBV5-1, the J gene TRBJ1-6; the match to TRBD1 covers 7 bases. The V gene end was trimmed by 0 bases and the J gene end by 9 bases; junction bases not matched to a gene: 9. Germline assignment: CDR1 SGHRS and CDR2 YFSETQ. This CDR3 comprises 16 residues. DNA for the CDR3: TGCGCCAGCAGCTTGGACGTTCGGCAGGGGGGTTCACCCCTCCACTTT. It is translated as CASSLDVRQGGSPLHF. Full variable domain (rest looked up from reference TRBV5-1 and TRBJ1-6): KAGVTQTPRYLIKTRGQQVTLSCSPISGHRSVSWYQQTPGQGLQFLFEYFSETQRNKGNFPGRFSGRQFSNSRSEMNVSTLELGDSALYLCASSLDVRQGGSPLHFGNGTRLTVT.

About this clone itself: An end of the junction does not agree with germline; a read error may underlie this. This chain connects TRBV4-2 to TRBJ2-1, with unresolved D. The V gene's germline CDR1 is LGHNA and CDR2 YNFKEQ. This CDR3 is 13 amino acids long. The CDR3 DNA is TGTGCCAGCAGCAAAGAGACTGTAAATGAGCAGTTCTTC. This translates into CASSKETVNEQFF.

V gene TRBV18 combines with J gene TRBJ2-3; 7 bases align to TRBD1. Germline loops: CDR1 KGHSH, CDR2 LQKENI. The V gene end was trimmed by 6 bases and the J gene end by 2 bases; junction bases not matched to a gene: 11. The CDR3 extends over 16 amino acids. The CDR3 DNA sequence: TGTGCCAGCTCCTCCGGGCGAACAGGGGTCACAGATACGCAGTATTTT. Protein product: CASSSGRTGVTDTQYF.

V gene TRBV2 combines with J gene TRBJ2-7; D may be TRBD1 (6 bases). The germline V and J ends were trimmed by 8 bases and 3 bases, with 17 bases remaining between them. The CDR3 sequence is 14 residues long. From germline, CDR1 is SNHLY and CDR2 FYNNEI. CDR3 residues: CASRVVEGDYEQYF. CDR3 bases: TGTGCCAGCCGGGTGGTAGAGGGGGACTACGAGCAGTACTTC.

The V and J genes are TRBV4-2 and TRBJ2-1, with 8 bases aligning to TRBD2. The length of the CDR3 is 17 residues. Looked up from germline, CDR1 is LGHNA and CDR2 is YNFKEQ. J was trimmed by 7 bases and V by 1 base; bases with no gene match: 12. CDR3 region: CASSQVVWRGVSNEQFF. CDR3 in DNA: TGTGCCAGCAGCCAAGTGGTTTGGCGGGGGGTCTCAAATGAGCAGTTCTTC.

The table lists this clone with a count of one. The genes are TRBV6-5 and TRBJ2-3; perhaps TRBD2 as D (6 bases). Trimming took off 11 bases at V and 0 bases at J, with 12 bases between the two ends. CDR3 length: 13 amino acids. Germline CDR1 and CDR2: MNHEY and SVGAGI. CDR3 nucleotide sequence: TGTGCCTCCCGGGGGTCGAGCACAGATACGCAGTATTTT. Translating it yields CASRGSSTDTQYF.

This chain joins TRBV6-6 and TRBJ1-3, with D perhaps matching TRBD1 (6 bases). Germline V CDR1 and CDR2: MNHNY, SVGAGI (reference sequence). Trimming took off 5 bases at V and 2 bases at J, with 19 bases between the two ends. This CDR3 has 17 residues. The CDR3 nucleotides are TGTGCCAGCAGTCAGTACTTTCCCGGACAGACTGGAAACACCATATATTTT. This codes for CASSQYFPGQTGNTIYF.

The chain couples TRBV5-1 to TRBJ2-4; TRBD1 might be the D (6 bases). Germline values: CDR1 SGHRS, CDR2 YFSETQ. V lost 4 bases and J lost 1, with 9 bases in between. The CDR3 sequence is 14 residues long. In DNA, the CDR3 is TGCGCCAGCAGCGACCAGGGGGCCAAAAACATTCAGTACTTC. This encodes CASSDQGAKNIQYF.

CDR3 sequence reads: CAIRTSGFTDTQYF. The CDR3 DNA sequence: TGTGCCATCCGGACTAGCGGGTTCACAGATACGCAGTATTTT. The chain joins TRBV10-3 to TRBJ2-3; 11 bases align to TRBD2. Unmatched junction bases numbered 3, after V lost 8 bases and J lost 2 bases. The CDR3 is 14 amino acids. Germline CDR1 ENHRY, CDR2 SYGVKD.

The chain links TRBV19 to TRBJ2-7, with D possibly matching TRBD2 (6 bases). This CDR3 has 14 amino acids. Germline CDR1 is LNHDA and CDR2 is SQIVND (reference sequence). Deletions cut 3 bases from V and 4 bases from J, with 13 bases between. The CDR3 DNA reads TGTGCCAGTAGTATCGGTCCGGGAGAATACGAGCAGTACTTC. Its protein product is CASSIGPGEYEQYF.

The CDR3 DNA reads TGTGCCAGCAGTGACTCTGGGACAGGGGGCAATGAGCAGTTCTTC. Protein: CASSDSGTGGNEQFF. This rearrangement joins TRBV6-4 to TRBJ2-1; 11 bases match TRBD1. The CDR3 consists of 15 residues. From germline, CDR1 is MRHNA and CDR2 SNTAGT. V lost 0 bases to trimming and J lost 6 bases; unmatched junction nucleotides: 1.

The chain couples TRBV23-1 to TRBJ2-3, with a possible D match to TRBD2 (5 bases). TRBV23-1 is recorded as an ORF, its role being uncertain. V gave up 4 bases and J gave up 3 bases, with 17 bases separating them. The CDR3 length is 16 residues. In nucleotides, the CDR3 is TGCGCCAGCAGTCCCCACGAGCCCGGGAAGACAGATACGCAGTATTTT. Translated, it gives CASSPHEPGKTDTQYF.

The rearrangement uses TRBV7-2 and TRBJ2-7; 7 nucleotides agree with TRBD1. The CDR3 runs 15 residues. The germline CDR1 and CDR2 sequences are SGHTA and FQGNSA. The V gene end was trimmed by 3 bases and the J gene end by 2 bases; junction bases not matched to a gene: 7. The CDR3 DNA reads as TGTGCCAGCAGCTTGACACAGGGGACCCCCTACGAGCAGTACTTC. Protein sequence: CASSLTQGTPYEQYF.

CDR3 residues: CASSSHRTGASYEQYF. CDR3 in DNA: TGTGCCAGCAGTTCACATCGGACAGGGGCCTCCTACGAGCAGTACTTC. The chain combines TRBV28 with TRBJ2-7; 9 nucleotides align to TRBD1. In germline, CDR1 is MDHEN, CDR2 SYDVKM. CDR3 length: 16 residues. Trimming at V came to 4 bases and at J to 0 bases, leaving 7 bases not matched to a gene.

This chain links TRBV5-1 with TRBJ2-2; 9 bases agree with TRBD1. The CDR3 runs 15 residues. V shed 4 bases, J shed 7 bases, and the junction held 8 bases outside the gene matches. The germline V gene encodes CDR1 SGHRS and CDR2 YFSETQ. Here the CDR3 DNA reads TGCGCCAGCAGCACACAGGGGGCGCTAGGCGGGGAGCTGTTTTTT. Residues: CASSTQGALGGELFF.

The chain uses TRBV5-1 and TRBJ2-7; 7 bases fit TRBD1. The CDR3 totals 14 residues. With 7 bases clipped from V and 2 bases from J, the junction kept 9 bases outside the gene matches. CDR1 and CDR2 (germline): SGHRS, YFSETQ. The CDR3 bases are TGCGCCAGCCAAAGAAGACAGGGCGCCTACGAGCAGTACTTC. Translation: CASQRRQGAYEQYF.

The CDR3: CASQGYTEAFF. In DNA form, the CDR3 reads TGTGCCAGTCAGGGGTACACTGAAGCTTTCTTT. The gene calls are TRBV12-3 or TRBV12-4 and TRBJ1-1; weak D call: TRBD1 (6 bases). Trimming took 9 bases from V and 3 from J, leaving 8 bases between them. The CDR3 totals 11 residues.